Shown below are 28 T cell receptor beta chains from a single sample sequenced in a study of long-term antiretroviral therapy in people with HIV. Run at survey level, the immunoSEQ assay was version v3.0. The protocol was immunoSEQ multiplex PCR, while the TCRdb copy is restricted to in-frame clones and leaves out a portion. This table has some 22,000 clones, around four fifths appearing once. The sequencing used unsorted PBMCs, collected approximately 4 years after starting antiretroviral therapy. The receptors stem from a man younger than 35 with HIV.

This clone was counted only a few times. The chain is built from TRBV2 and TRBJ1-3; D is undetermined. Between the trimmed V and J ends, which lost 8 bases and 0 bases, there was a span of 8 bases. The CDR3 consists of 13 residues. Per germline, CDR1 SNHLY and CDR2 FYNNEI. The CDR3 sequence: CASLRDSGNTIYF. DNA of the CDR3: TGTGCCAGCCTACGGGACTCTGGAAACACCATATATTTT. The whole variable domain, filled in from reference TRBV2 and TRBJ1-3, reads EPEVTQTPSHQVTQMGQEVILRCVPISNHLYFYWYRQILGQKVEFLVSFYNNEISEKSEIFDDQFSVERPDGSNFTLKIRSTKLEDSAMYFCASLRDSGNTIYFGEGSWLTVV.

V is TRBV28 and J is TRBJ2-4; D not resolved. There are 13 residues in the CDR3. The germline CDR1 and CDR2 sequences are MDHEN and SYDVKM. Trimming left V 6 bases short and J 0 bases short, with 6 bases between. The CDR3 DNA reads TGTGCCAGCAGAAGAATAGCCAAAAACATTCAGTACTTC. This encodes CASRRIAKNIQYF.

CDR3 region: CASSNPRDRAGGDEKLFF. The CDR3 coding sequence is TGTGCCAGCAGCAACCCCCGTGACAGGGCAGGTGGCGATGAAAAACTGTTTTTT. This chain uses TRBV7-9 with TRBJ1-4, with TRBD1 identical over 7 bases. Germline V lookup: CDR1 SEHNR, CDR2 FQNEAQ (reference sequence). Trimming at V came to 5 bases and at J to 6 bases, leaving 18 bases not matched to a gene. The CDR3 covers 18 residues.

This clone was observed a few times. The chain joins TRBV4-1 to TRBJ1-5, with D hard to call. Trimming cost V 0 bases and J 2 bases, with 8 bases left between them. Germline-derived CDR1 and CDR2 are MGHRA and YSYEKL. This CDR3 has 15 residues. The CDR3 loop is CASSQDVSGNQPQHF. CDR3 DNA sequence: TGCGCCAGCAGCCAAGATGTAAGCGGCAATCAGCCCCAGCATTTT.

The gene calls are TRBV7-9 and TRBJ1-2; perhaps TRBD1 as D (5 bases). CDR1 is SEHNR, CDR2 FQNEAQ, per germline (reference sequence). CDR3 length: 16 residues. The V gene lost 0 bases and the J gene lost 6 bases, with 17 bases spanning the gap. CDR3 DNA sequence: TGTGCCAGCAGCTTAGCGGGGGAAGGGGAACTAAATGGCTACACCTTC. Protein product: CASSLAGEGELNGYTF.

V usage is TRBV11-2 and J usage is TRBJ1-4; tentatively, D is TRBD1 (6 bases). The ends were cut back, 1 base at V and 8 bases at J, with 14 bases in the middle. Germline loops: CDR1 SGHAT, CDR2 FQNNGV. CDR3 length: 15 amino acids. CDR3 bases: TGTGCCAGCAGCTTAGTGTCGGGGGGCGACGAAAAACTGTTTTTT. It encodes CASSLVSGGDEKLFF.

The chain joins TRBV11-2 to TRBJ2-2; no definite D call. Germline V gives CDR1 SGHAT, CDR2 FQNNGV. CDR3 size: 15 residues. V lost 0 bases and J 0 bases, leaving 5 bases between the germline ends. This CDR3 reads CASSLEPANTGELFF. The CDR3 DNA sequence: TGTGCCAGCAGCTTAGAACCGGCGAACACCGGGGAGCTGTTTTTT.

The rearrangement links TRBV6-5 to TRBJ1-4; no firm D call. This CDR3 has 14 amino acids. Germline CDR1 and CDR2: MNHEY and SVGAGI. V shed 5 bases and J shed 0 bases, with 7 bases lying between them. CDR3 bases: TGTGCCAGCAGTCAGCAGGCAACTAATGAAAAACTGTTTTTT. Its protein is CASSQQATNEKLFF.

The chain's CDR3 is CASSQDLSESFSGANVLTF. Here the CDR3 DNA reads TGTGCCAGCAGCCAAGATCTTTCAGAATCATTCTCTGGGGCCAACGTCCTGACTTTC. This chain connects TRBV4-2 to TRBJ2-6; no clear D. CDR3 length: 19 amino acids. The V end lost 0 bases, the J end lost 0 bases, and 15 bases lay between the germline ends. Looked up from germline, CDR1 is LGHNA and CDR2 is YNFKEQ.

In DNA, the CDR3 is TGTGCCAGCAGTTACTCGGACAGGGCAATCGCTGAAGCTTTCTTT. Translation gives CASSYSDRAIAEAFF. This chain links TRBV6-5 with TRBJ1-1, with TRBD1 matching 8 bases. The length of the CDR3 is 15 residues. Germline V gives CDR1 MNHEY, CDR2 SVGAGI. V gave up 0 bases and J gave up 6 bases; unmatched junction bases: 6.

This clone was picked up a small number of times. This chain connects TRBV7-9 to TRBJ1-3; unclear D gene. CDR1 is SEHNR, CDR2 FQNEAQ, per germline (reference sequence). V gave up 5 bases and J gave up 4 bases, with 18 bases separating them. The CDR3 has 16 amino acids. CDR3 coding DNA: TGTGCCAGCAGCCGATCAAAGGAAGGGAGAGGAAACACCATATATTTT. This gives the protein CASSRSKEGRGNTIYF.

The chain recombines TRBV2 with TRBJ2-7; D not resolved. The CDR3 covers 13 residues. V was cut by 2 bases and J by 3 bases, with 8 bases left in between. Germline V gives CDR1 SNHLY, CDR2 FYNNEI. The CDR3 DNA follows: TGTGCCAGCAGTGAACTTAACCACTACGAGCAGTACTTC. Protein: CASSELNHYEQYF. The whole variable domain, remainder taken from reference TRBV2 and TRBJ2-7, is EPEVTQTPSHQVTQMGQEVILRCVPISNHLYFYWYRQILGQKVEFLVSFYNNEISEKSEIFDDQFSVERPDGSNFTLKIRSTKLEDSAMYFCASSELNHYEQYFGPGTRLTVT.

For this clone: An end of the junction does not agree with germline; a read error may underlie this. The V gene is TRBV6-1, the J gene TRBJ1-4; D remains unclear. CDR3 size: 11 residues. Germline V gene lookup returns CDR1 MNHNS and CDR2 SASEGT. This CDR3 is CASSDRSSPLF. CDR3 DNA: TGTGCCAGCAGTGACCGCAGTAGTCCGCTTTTC.

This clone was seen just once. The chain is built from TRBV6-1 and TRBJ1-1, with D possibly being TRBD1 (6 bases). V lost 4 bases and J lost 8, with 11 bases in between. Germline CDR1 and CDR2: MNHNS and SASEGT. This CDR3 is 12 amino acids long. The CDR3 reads CASSVRRGEAFF. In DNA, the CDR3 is TGTGCCAGCAGTGTCCGCAGGGGCGAAGCTTTCTTT.

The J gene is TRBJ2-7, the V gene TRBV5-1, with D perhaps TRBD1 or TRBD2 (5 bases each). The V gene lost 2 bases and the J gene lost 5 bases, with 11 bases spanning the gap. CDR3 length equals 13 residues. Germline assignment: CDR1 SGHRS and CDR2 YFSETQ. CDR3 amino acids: CASSFEGYDEQYF. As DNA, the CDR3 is TGCGCCAGCAGCTTTGAGGGGTACGACGAGCAGTACTTC.

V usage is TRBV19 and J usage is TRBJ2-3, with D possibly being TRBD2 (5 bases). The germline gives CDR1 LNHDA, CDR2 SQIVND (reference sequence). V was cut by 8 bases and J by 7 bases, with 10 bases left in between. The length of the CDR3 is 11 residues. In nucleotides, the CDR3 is TGTGCCAGTTCCACGGGGAATACGCAGTATTTT. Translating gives CASSTGNTQYF.

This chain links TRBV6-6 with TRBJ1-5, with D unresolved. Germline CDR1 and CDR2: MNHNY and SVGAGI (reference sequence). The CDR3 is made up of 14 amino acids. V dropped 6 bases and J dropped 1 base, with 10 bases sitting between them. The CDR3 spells CASSGQTSNQPQHF. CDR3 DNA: TGTGCCAGCAGCGGGCAGACGAGCAATCAGCCCCAGCATTTT.

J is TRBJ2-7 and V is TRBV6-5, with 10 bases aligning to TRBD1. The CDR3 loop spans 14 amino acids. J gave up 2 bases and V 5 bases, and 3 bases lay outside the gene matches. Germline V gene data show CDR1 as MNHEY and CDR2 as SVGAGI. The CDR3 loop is CASSQDRGAYEQYF. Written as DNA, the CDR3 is TGTGCCAGCAGTCAGGACAGGGGGGCCTACGAGCAGTACTTC.

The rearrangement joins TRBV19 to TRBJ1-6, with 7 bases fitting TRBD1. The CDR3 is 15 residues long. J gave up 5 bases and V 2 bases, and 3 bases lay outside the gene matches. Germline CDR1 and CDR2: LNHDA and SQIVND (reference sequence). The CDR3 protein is CASSIQGTDNSPLHF. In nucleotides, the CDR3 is TGTGCCAGTAGTATACAGGGGACAGATAATTCACCCCTCCACTTT. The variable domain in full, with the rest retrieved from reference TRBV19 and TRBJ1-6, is DGGITQSPKYLFRKEGQNVTLSCEQNLNHDAMYWYRQDPGQGLRLIYYSQIVNDFQKGDIAEGYSVSREKKESFPLTVTSAQKNPTAFYLCASSIQGTDNSPLHFGNGTRLTVT.

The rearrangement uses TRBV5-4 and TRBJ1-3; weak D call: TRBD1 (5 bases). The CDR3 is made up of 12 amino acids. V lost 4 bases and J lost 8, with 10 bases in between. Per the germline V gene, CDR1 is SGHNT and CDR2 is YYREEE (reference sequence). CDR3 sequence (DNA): TGTGCCAGCAGCCTTGGGGGGGACACCATATATTTT. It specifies CASSLGGDTIYF.

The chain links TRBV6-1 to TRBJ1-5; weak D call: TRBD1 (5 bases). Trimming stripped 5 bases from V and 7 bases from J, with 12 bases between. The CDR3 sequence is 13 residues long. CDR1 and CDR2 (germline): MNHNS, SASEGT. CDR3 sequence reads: CASSIRQYQPQHF. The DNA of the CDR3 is TGTGCCAGCAGTATCCGACAGTACCAGCCCCAGCATTTT.

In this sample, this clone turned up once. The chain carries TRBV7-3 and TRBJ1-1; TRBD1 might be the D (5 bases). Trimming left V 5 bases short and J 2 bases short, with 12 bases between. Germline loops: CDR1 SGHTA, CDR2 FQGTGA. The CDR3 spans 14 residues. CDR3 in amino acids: CASSPEGRNTEAFF. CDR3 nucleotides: TGTGCCAGCAGCCCCGAGGGGCGAAACACTGAAGCTTTCTTT.

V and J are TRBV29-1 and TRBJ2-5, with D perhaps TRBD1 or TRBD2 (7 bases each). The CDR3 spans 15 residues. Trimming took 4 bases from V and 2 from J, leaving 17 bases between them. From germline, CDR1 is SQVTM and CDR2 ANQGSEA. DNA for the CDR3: TGCAGCGTTGTGGGAGGGGACAGAGCACAAGAGACCCAGTACTTC. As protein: CSVVGGDRAQETQYF.

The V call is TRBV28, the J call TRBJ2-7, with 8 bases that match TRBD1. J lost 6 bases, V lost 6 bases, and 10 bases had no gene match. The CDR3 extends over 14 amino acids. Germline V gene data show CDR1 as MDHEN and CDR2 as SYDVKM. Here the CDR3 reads CASSPGQGVGEQYV. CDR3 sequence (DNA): TGTGCCAGCAGCCCAGGACAGGGCGTTGGCGAGCAGTACGTC.

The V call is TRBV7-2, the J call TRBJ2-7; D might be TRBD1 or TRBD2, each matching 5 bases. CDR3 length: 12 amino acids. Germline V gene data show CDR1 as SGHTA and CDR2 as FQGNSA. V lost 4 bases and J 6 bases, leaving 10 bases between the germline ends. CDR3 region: CASSSRGGEQYF. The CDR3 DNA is TGTGCCAGCAGCTCCCGGGGCGGCGAGCAGTACTTC.

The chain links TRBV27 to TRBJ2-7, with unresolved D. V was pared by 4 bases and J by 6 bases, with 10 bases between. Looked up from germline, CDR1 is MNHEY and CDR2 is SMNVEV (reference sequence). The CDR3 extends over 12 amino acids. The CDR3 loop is CASSSTEGEQYV. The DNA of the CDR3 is TGTGCCAGCAGTTCCACGGAAGGCGAGCAGTACGTC.

The DNA of the CDR3 is TGCGCCAGCACCTTATCCCCAGGGTCGGAAGCTTTCTTT. It codes for CASTLSPGSEAFF. J is TRBJ1-1 and V is TRBV5-1; possibly TRBD1 for D (5 bases). The V and J ends lost 6 bases and 8 bases respectively, with 17 bases between them. In germline, CDR1 is SGHRS, CDR2 YFSETQ. The CDR3 loop spans 13 amino acids.

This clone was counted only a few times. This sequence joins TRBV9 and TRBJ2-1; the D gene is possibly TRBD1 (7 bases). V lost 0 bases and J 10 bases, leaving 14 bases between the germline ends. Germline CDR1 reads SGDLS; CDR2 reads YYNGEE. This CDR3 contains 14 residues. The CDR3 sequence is CASSVAYRGGEQFF. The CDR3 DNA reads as TGTGCCAGCAGCGTAGCTTACAGGGGAGGCGAGCAGTTCTTC.